Sequencing of this T cell receptor (beta chain) was carried out in a study of T cell responses to AZD1222 COVID-19 vaccine. Broader study findings: The study found vaccine-associated CD4 TCRs spanning spike, dominant at 160-218 and 743-854.

Germline CDR1 LNHDA, CDR2 SQIVND (reference sequence). J was trimmed by 6 bases and V by 6 bases; bases with no gene match: 8. This CDR3 has 15 amino acids. Assay used: immunoSEQ multiplex PCR; TCRdb lists only in-frame clones, some missing. The table has about 79,000 clones, 75% to 85% seen once; the top ten hold approximately 22%. Comments on this clone: Its antigen is currently unknown.

The material was peripheral blood, obtained on day 0 of AZD1222 vaccination. The V call is TRBV19, the J call TRBJ2-2; TRBD2 matches at 9 bases. The origin of this receptor is an adult in good health. The CDR3 reads CASRGASGTAGELFF. The CDR3 nucleotides are TGTGCCAGTAGAGGGGCTAGCGGGACCGCCGGGGAGCTGTTTTTT.